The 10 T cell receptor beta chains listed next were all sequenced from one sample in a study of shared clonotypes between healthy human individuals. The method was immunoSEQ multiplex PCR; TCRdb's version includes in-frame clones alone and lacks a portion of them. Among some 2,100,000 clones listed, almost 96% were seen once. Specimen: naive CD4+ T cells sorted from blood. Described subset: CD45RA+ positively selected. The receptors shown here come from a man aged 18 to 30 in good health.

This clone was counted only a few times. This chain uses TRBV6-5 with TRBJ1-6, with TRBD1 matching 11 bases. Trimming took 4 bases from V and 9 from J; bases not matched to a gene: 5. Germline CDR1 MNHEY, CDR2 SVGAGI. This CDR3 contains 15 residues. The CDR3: CASSSPGQGVSPLHF. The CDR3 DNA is TGTGCCAGCAGTTCCCCGGGACAGGGGGTTTCACCCCTCCACTTT.

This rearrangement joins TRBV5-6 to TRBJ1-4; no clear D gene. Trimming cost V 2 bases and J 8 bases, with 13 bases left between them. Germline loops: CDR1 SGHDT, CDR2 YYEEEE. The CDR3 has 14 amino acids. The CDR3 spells CASSFKGLLEKLFF. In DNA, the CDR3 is TGTGCCAGCAGCTTTAAGGGCCTTTTAGAAAAACTGTTTTTT.

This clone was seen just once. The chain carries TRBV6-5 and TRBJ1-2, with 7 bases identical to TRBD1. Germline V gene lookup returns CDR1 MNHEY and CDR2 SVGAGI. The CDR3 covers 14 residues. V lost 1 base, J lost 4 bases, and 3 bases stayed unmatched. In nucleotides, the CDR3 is TGTGCCAGCAGTTACTTCCGGGACAGCTATGGCTACACCTTC. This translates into CASSYFRDSYGYTF.

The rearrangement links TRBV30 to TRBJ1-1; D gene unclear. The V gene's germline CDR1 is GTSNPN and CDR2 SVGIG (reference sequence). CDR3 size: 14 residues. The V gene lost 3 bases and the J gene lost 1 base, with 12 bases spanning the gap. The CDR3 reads CAWRGRDRNTEAFF. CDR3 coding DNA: TGTGCCTGGAGGGGTCGGGATCGGAACACTGAAGCTTTCTTT.

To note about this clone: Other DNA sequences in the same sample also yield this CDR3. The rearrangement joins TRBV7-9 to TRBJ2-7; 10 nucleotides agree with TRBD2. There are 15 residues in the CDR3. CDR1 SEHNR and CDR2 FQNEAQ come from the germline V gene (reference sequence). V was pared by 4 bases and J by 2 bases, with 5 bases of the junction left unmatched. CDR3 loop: CASSSGTSVPYEQYF. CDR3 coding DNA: TGTGCCAGCAGCTCCGGGACTAGCGTCCCCTACGAGCAGTACTTC.

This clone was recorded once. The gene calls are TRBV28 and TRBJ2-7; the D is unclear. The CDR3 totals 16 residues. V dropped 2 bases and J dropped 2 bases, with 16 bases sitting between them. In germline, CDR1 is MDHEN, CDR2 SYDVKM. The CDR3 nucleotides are TGTGCCAGCAGTTTACTTTCTCTGAGCGATACCTACGAGCAGTACTTC. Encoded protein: CASSLLSLSDTYEQYF.

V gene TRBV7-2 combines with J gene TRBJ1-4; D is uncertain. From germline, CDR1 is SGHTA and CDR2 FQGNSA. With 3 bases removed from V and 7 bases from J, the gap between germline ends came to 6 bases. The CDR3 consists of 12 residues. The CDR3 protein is CASSFFSEKLFF. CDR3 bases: TGTGCCAGCAGCTTCTTCTCTGAAAAACTGTTTTTT.

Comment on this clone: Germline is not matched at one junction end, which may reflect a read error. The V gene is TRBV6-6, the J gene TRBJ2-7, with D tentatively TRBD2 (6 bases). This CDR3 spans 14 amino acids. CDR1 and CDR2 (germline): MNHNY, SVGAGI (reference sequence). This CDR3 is CASRGGRGSYEQHF. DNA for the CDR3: TGTGCCAGCAGGGGGGGACGGGGGTCCTACGAGCAGCACTTC.

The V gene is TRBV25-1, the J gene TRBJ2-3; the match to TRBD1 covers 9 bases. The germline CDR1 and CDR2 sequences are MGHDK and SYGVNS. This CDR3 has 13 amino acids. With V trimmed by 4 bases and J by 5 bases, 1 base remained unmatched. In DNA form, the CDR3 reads TGTGCCAGCAGTGGACAGGGGGTAGATACGCAGTATTTT. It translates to CASSGQGVDTQYF.

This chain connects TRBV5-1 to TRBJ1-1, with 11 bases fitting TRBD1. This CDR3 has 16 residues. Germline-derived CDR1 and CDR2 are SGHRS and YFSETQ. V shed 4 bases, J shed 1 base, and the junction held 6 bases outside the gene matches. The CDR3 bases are TGCGCCAGCAGCCTACGCGGGACAGGGGGGAACACTGAAGCTTTCTTT. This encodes CASSLRGTGGNTEAFF.